The clone carrying this TCR beta chain was seen only a few times. The antigen remains undetermined. These data originate in a study of CD8 T cells in ankylosing spondylitis. Overall study findings and caveats: Seemingly characteristic of ankylosing spondylitis blood was a TCR beta motif consisting of about 8 highly homologous variants.

One entry per CDR3 protein results from TCRdb running MiXCR on the 5' RACE reads. The top ten clones hold 0.95% to 1.1% of a sample with approximately 440,000 distinct CDR3 sequences, about a sixth of them seen once. In germline, CDR1 is LNHNV, CDR2 YYDKDF (reference sequence). This CDR3 has 16 residues. J was trimmed by 4 bases and V by 0 bases; bases with no gene match: 4. The rearrangement uses TRBV15 and TRBJ2-3, with 10 bases lining up with TRBD2. The sequencing sample was made of blood, either unsorted or a sorted T cell fraction (not recorded which). The TCR was taken from a male donor with ankylosing spondylitis. The CDR3 DNA reads TGTGCCACCAGCAGAGATAAGCGGGGGGGCGCAGATACGCAGTATTTT. The encoded protein is CATSRDKRGGADTQYF. Full variable domain (missing parts from reference TRBV15 and TRBJ2-3): DAMVIQNPRYQVTQFGKPVTLSCSQTLNHNVMYWYQQKSSQAPKLLFHYYDKDFNNEADTPDNFQSRRPNTSFCFLDIRSPGLGDTAMYLCATSRDKRGGADTQYFGPGTRLTVL.